The 8 T cell receptor beta chains below come from one sample, sequenced in a study of T cell repertoires in cytomegalovirus infection. TCRdb used MiXCR to reprocess the reads, holding one entry per CDR3 protein. The sample lists 110,000 or so distinct CDR3 sequences, under 30% occurring once. These receptors' targets are unknown. This sample comprised CD8+ T cells from cultured PBMCs, obtained from culture after CMV antigen stimulation. The source is a human donor in good health (CMV status not recorded). Some clones in this sample may be carry-over from other donors' samples.

As for this clonotype: This may come from a read error, since a much larger clone is one base off. This chain links TRBV12-3 or TRBV12-4 with TRBJ1-5; no definite D call. The CDR3 sequence is 14 residues long. The CDR3 region is CASRSGSNNQPRHF. The CDR3 DNA reads as TGTGCCAGCAGGAGCGGCAGCAACAATCAGCCCCGGCATTTT.

Concerning this clonotype itself: One end of the junction does not line up with germline, which may come from a read error. The rearrangement links TRBV4-1 to TRBJ2-7, with D unclear. CDR1 is MGHRA, CDR2 YSYEKL, per germline. There are 18 residues in the CDR3. Here the CDR3 DNA reads TGTGCCAGCAGCCCAATCGGCATTCTTCAGGCCGAGACCTACGAGCAGTACTTC. This sequence encodes CASSPIGILQAETYEQYF.

The chain employs TRBV7-9 and TRBJ1-1; 8 nucleotides agree with TRBD1. V shed 0 bases and J 5 bases; nucleotides not matched to a gene: 5. The CDR3 extends over 15 amino acids. CDR1 and CDR2 from the germline V gene are SEHNR and FQNEAQ (reference sequence). The DNA for the CDR3 is TGTGCCAGCAGCTTAGCGCCCAGGGGGCAGACTGAAGCTTTCTTT. Residues: CASSLAPRGQTEAFF.

This clonotype was seen a handful of times. The chain couples TRBV12-3 or TRBV12-4 to TRBJ2-2; 7 bases map to TRBD1. With 8 bases clipped from V and 4 bases from J, the junction kept 4 bases outside the gene matches. CDR3 length: 13 amino acids. CDR3: CASYPGGTGELFF. The CDR3 DNA sequence: TGTGCCAGCTACCCAGGGGGCACCGGGGAGCTGTTTTTT.

This clonotype was counted a few times. The chain employs TRBV7-8 and TRBJ2-3, with 12 bases fitting TRBD2. There are 17 residues in the CDR3. With V trimmed by 1 base and J by 1 base, 3 bases remained unmatched. Germline values: CDR1 SGHVS, CDR2 FQNEAQ. CDR3 loop: CASSLGLAGGGTDTQYF. The CDR3 DNA sequence: TGTGCCAGCAGCTTAGGGCTAGCGGGAGGGGGCACAGATACGCAGTATTTT.

In DNA, the CDR3 is TGTGCCAGCACCTTAGGGACTGTGAACACTGAAGCTTTCTTT. As protein: CASTLGTVNTEAFF. J is TRBJ1-1 and V is TRBV12-3 or TRBV12-4; perhaps TRBD1 as D (5 bases). The CDR3 length is 14 residues. Trimming took 7 bases from V and 0 from J, leaving 12 bases between them.

This clonotype was found many times. The chain has TRBV7-8 and TRBJ1-2; a weak D match, TRBD1 (6 bases). Trimming stripped 0 bases from V and 6 bases from J, with 14 bases between. Per germline, CDR1 SGHVS and CDR2 FQNEAQ. This CDR3 has 15 amino acids. The CDR3 sequence is CASSLALQGSNGYTF. The CDR3 nucleotides are TGTGCCAGCAGCTTAGCATTACAGGGATCTAATGGCTACACCTTC.

Note on this clonotype: Just one base apart from a much larger clone, this may be a read error. V usage is TRBV4-1 and J usage is TRBJ2-7, with a tentative D call TRBD1 (5 bases). The germline gives CDR1 MGHRA, CDR2 YSYEKL. This CDR3 is 16 amino acids long. CDR3 sequence reads: CTSSQESGSPSYEQYF. Here the CDR3 DNA reads TGCACCAGCAGCCAAGAGTCAGGGTCCCCATCCTACGAGCAGTACTTC.